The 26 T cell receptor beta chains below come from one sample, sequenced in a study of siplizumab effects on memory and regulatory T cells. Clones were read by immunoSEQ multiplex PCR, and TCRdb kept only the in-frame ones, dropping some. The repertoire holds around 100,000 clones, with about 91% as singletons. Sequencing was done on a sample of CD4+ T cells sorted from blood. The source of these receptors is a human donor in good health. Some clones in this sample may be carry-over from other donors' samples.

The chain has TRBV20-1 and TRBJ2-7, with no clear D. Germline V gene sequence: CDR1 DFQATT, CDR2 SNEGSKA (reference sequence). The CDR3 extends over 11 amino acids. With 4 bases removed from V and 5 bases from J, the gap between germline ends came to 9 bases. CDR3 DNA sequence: TGCAGTGCTAAACGGGTGGACGAGCAGTACTTC. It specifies CSAKRVDEQYF.

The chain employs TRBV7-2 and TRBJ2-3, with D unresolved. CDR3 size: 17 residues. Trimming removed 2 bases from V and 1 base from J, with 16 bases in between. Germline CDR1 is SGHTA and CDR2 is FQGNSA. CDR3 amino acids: CASSLTVLSLRTDTQYF. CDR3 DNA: TGTGCCAGCAGCTTAACTGTCCTTTCCCTTCGCACAGATACGCAGTATTTT.

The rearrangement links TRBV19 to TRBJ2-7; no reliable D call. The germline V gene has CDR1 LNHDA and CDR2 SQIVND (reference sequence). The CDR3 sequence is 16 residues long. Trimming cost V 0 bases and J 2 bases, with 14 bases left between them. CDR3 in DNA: TGTGCCAGTAGTATAGATCGGGCAAGTCGAACCTACGAGCAGTACTTC. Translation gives CASSIDRASRTYEQYF. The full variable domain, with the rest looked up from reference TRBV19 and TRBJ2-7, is DGGITQSPKYLFRKEGQNVTLSCEQNLNHDAMYWYRQDPGQGLRLIYYSQIVNDFQKGDIAEGYSVSREKKESFPLTVTSAQKNPTAFYLCASSIDRASRTYEQYFGPGTRLTVT.

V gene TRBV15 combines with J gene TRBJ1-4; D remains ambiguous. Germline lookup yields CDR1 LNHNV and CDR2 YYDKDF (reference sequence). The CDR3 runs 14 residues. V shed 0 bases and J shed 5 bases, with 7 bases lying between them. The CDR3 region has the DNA TGTGCCACCAGCAGAGACATGGCCAATGAAAAACTGTTTTTT. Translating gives CATSRDMANEKLFF. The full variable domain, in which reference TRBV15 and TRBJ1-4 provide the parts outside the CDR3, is DAMVIQNPRYQVTQFGKPVTLSCSQTLNHNVMYWYQQKSSQAPKLLFHYYDKDFNNEADTPDNFQSRRPNTSFCFLDIRSPGLGDTAMYLCATSRDMANEKLFFGSGTQLSVL.

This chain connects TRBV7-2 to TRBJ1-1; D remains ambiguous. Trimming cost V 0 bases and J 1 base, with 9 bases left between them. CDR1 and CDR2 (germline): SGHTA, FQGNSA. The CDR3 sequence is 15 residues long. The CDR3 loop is CASSLAYPENTEAFF. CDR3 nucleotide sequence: TGTGCCAGCAGCTTAGCTTACCCAGAGAACACTGAAGCTTTCTTT.

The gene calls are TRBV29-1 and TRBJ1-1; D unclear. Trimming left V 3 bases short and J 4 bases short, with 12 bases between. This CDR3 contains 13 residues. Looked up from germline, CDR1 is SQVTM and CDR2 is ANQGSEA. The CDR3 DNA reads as TGCAGCGTTGATATGCAGGTCAGCACTGAAGCTTTCTTT. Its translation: CSVDMQVSTEAFF.

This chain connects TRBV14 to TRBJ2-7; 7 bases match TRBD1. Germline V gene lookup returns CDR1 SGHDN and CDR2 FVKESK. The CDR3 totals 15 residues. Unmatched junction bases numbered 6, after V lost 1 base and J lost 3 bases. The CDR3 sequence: CASSQGQGVIYEQYF. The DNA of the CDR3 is TGTGCCAGCAGCCAAGGGCAGGGGGTGATCTACGAGCAGTACTTC.

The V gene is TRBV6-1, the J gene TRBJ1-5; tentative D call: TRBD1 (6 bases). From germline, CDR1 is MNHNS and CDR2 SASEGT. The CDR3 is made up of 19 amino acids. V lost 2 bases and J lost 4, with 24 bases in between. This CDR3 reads CASSERRTATPERNQPQHF. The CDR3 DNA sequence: TGTGCCAGCAGTGAAAGACGGACAGCCACACCCGAGCGGAATCAGCCCCAGCATTTT.

The CDR3 DNA reads TGTGCCACCAGCAGAGACCGCGGACTAGCGGAGACGAACACCGGGGAGCTGTTTTTT. Protein: CATSRDRGLAETNTGELFF. The chain uses TRBV15 and TRBJ2-2, with 10 bases identical to TRBD2. The CDR3 runs to 19 residues. Germline CDR1 is LNHNV and CDR2 is YYDKDF (reference sequence). The J segment lost 0 bases and the V segment lost 0 bases, leaving 7 bases of the junction unmatched.

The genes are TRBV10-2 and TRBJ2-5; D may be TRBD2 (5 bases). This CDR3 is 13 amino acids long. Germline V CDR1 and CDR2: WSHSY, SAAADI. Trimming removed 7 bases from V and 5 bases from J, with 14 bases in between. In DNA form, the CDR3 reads TGCGCCAGCACCGCCGGGGTAGTGGAGACCCAGTACTTC. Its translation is CASTAGVVETQYF.

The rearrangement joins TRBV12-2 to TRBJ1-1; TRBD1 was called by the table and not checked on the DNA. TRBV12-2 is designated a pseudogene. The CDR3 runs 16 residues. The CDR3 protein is CASRLERDRGMAEAFF. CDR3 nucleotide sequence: TGTGCAAGTCGCTTAGAAAGGGACAGGGGGATGGCTGAAGCTTTCTTT.

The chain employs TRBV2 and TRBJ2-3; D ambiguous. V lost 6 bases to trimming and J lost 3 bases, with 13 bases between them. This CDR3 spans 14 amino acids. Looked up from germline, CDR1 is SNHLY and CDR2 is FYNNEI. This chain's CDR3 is CASRDREVTDTQYF. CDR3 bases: TGTGCCAGCAGAGATAGAGAGGTTACAGATACGCAGTATTTT. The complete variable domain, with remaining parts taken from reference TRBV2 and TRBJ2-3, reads EPEVTQTPSHQVTQMGQEVILRCVPISNHLYFYWYRQILGQKVEFLVSFYNNEISEKSEIFDDQFSVERPDGSNFTLKIRSTKLEDSAMYFCASRDREVTDTQYFGPGTRLTVL.

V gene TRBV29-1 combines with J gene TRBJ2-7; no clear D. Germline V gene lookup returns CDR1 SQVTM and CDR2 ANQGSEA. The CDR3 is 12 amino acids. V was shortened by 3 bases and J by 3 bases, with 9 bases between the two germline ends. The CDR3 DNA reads TGCAGCGTTGAGGTCGCCCGCTACGAGCAGTACTTC. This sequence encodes CSVEVARYEQYF.

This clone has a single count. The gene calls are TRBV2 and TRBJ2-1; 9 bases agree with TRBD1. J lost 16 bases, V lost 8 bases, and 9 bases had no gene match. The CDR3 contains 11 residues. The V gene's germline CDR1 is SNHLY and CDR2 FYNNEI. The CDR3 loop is CASCRDRDCFF. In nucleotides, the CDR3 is TGTGCCAGCTGCCGGGACAGGGATTGTTTCTTC.

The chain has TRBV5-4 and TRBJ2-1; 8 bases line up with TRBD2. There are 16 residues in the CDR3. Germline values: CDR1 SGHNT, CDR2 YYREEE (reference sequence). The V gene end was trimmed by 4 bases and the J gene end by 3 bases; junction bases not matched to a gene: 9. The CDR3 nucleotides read TGTGCCAGCAGCCCGGGGGGGGCAACGGACTACAATGAGCAGTTCTTC. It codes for CASSPGGATDYNEQFF.

CDR3 in amino acids: CASSPRQGPPGELFF. The DNA for the CDR3 is TGTGCCAGCTCACCACGACAGGGCCCTCCCGGGGAGCTGTTTTTT. This rearrangement joins TRBV18 to TRBJ2-2; 7 nucleotides line up with TRBD1. CDR1 and CDR2 from the germline V gene are KGHSH and LQKENI. V was clipped by 1 base and J by 6 bases; unmatched bases: 5. CDR3 length: 15 amino acids.

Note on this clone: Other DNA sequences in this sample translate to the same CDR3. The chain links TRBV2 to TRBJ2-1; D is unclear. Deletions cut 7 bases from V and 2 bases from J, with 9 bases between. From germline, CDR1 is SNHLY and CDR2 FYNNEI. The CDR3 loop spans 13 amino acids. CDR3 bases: TGTGCCAGCAAGGGCGGTCCCTACAATGAGCAGTTCTTC. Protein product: CASKGGPYNEQFF.

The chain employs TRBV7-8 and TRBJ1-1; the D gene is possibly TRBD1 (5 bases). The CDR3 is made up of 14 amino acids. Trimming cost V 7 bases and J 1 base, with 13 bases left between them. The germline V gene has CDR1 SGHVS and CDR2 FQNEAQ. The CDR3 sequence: CASTRSGTNTEAFF. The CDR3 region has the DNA TGTGCCAGCACCAGGAGCGGGACGAACACTGAAGCTTTCTTT.

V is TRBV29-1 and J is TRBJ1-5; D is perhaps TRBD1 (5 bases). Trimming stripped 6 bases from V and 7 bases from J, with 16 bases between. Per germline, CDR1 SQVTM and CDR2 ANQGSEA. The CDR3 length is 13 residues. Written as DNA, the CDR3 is TGCAGCGTCACGTGGGGGGGAGGGCAGCCCCAGCATTTT. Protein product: CSVTWGGGQPQHF.

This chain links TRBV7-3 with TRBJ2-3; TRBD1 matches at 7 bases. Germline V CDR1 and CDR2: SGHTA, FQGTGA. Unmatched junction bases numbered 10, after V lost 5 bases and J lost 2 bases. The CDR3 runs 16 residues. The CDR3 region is CASSRHRGVATDTQYF. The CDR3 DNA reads TGTGCCAGCAGCCGTCACAGGGGTGTGGCCACAGATACGCAGTATTTT.

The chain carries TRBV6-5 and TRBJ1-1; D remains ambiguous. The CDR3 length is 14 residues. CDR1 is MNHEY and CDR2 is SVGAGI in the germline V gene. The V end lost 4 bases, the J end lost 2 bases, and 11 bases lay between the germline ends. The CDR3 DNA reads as TGTGCCAGCAGTTCCGGTTTTGGTAACACTGAAGCTTTCTTT. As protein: CASSSGFGNTEAFF.

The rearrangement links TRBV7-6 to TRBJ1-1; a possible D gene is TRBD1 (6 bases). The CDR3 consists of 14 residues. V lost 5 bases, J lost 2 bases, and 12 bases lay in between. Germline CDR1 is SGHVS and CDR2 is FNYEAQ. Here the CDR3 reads CASSPRDINTEAFF. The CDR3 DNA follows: TGTGCCAGCAGCCCGAGGGACATAAACACTGAAGCTTTCTTT.

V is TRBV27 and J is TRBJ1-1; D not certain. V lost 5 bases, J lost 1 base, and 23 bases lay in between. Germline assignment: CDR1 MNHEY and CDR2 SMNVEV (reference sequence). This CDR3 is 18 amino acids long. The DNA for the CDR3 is TGTGCCAGCAGTCAAGGACTACCAAACCGATATACGAACACTGAAGCTTTCTTT. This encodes CASSQGLPNRYTNTEAFF.

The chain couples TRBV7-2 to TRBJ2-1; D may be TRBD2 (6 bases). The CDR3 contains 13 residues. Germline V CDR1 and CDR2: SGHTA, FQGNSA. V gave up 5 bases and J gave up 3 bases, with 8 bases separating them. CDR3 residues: CASSRGLYNEQFF. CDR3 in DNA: TGTGCCAGCAGCCGGGGACTCTACAATGAGCAGTTCTTC.

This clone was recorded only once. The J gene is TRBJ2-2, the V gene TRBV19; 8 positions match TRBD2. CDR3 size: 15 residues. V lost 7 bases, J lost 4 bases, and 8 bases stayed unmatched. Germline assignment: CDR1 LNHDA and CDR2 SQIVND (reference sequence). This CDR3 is CASTTSAGGTGELFF. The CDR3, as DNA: TGTGCCAGTACCACATCCGCGGGAGGCACCGGGGAGCTGTTTTTT.

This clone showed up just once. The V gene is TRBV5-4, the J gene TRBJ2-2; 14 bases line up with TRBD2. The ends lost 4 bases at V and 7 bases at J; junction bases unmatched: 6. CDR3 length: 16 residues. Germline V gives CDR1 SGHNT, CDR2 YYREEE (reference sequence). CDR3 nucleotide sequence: TGTGCCAGCAGCCCCTGGACTAGCGGGAGGAACGGGGAGCTGTTTTTT. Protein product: CASSPWTSGRNGELFF. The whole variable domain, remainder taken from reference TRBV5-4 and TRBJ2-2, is ETGVTQSPTHLIKTRGQQVTLRCSSQSGHNTVSWYQQALGQGPQFIFQYYREEENGRGNFPPRFSGLQFPNYSSELNVNALELDDSALYLCASSPWTSGRNGELFFGEGSRLTVL.